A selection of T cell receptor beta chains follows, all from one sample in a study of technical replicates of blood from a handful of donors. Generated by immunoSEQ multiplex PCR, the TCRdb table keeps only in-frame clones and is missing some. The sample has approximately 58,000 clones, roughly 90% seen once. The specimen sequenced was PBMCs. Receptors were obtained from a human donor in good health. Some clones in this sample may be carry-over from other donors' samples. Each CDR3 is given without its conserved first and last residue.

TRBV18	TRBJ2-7	ASSPTGDEQY
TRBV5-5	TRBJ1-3	ASSLAVVVRGSGNTIY
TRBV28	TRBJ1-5	ASSSGVQPQH
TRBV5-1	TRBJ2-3	ASSARGGGATDTQY
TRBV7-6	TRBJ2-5	ASSQGDKTGGTQY
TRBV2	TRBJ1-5	ATGGGLSNQPQH
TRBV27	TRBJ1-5	ASRERQVFGPQH
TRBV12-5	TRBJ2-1	ASGIVFEQF
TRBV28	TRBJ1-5	ASGQFLGPQH
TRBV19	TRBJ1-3	ASSRVGRSGNTIY
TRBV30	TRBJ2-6	AWSRLRGANVLT
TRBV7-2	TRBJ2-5	ASSSQPGQGKETQY
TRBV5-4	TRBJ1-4	ASSLVGPAATNEKLF
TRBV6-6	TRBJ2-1	ASQRGNVYNEQF
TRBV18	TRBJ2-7	ASSPDGTKNKQY
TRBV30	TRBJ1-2	AWRSGEGYT
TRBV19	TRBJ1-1	ASRDRGRMNTEAF
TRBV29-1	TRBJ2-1	SVTPGQGSYNEQF
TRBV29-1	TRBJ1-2	SVENDRADGYT
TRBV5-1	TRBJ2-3	ASSKVGGTDTQY
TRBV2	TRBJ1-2	ASTAVGGRHGYT
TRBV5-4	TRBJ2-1	ASRVERAWADEQF
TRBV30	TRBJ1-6	AWSFMGQPNSPLH
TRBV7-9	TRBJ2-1	ASSFGTFVRQF
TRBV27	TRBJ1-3	ASRGMGGLENTIY
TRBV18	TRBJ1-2	ASSPNGGPYGYT
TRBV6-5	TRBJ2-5	ASRARKQEY